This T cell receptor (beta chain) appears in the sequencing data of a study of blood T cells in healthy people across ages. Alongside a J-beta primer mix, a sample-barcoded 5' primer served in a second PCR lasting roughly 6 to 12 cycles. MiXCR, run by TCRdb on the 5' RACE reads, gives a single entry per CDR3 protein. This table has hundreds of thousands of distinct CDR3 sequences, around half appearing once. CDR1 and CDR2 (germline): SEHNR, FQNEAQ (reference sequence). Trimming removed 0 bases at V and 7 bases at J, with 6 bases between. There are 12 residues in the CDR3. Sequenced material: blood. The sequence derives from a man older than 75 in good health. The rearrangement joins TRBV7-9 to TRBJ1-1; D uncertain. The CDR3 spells CASSLAPGEAFF. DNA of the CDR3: TGTGCCAGCAGCTTAGCTCCCGGTGAAGCTTTCTTT.